This TCR beta chain comes out of a study of response to subunit inactivated influenza vaccine. This clonotype was seen more than once but under ten times. TCRdb processed the RT-PCR reads anew with MiXCR; each CDR3 protein has one entry. This table has 170,000 or so distinct CDR3 sequences, around a tenth appearing once. This CDR3 contains 19 residues. The V segment lost 3 bases and the J segment 4 bases; nucleotides outside the gene matches: 14. Specimen: CD8+ T cells sorted from PBMCs, collected about 24 months after vaccination. This TCR was sampled from a man aged 45 to 70 who received an inactivated influenza vaccine. J is TRBJ1-5 and V is TRBV12-3 or TRBV12-4; 11 bases fit TRBD1. DNA for the CDR3: TGTGCCAGCAGTTTGTCTCTCCTGGGACAGGGGGTTAATAATCAGCCCCAGCATTTT. This translates into CASSLSLLGQGVNNQPQHF.